Below are 8 T cell receptor beta chains sequenced from a single sample in a study of early T cells in non-severe SARS-CoV-2 infection. In TCRdb, the 5' RACE reads were re-called with MiXCR into one record per CDR3 protein. The repertoire holds some 30,000 distinct CDR3 sequences, with 3% to 4% as singletons. The material sequenced was whole blood. All receptors come from an adult who was a healthcare worker with PCR-confirmed SARS-CoV-2 infection or an uninfected control (not recorded which).

This clonotype has just a few counts. The chain links TRBV7-9 to TRBJ2-3; D tentatively fits TRBD1 or TRBD2 (7 bases each). The V end lost 4 bases, the J end lost 4 bases, and 18 bases lay between the germline ends. The CDR3 extends over 16 amino acids. Germline V lookup: CDR1 SEHNR, CDR2 FQNEAQ (reference sequence). Written as DNA, the CDR3 is TGTGCCAGCAGCTCCACAGGGAGGGGGCCCCCAGATACGCAGTATTTT. Residues: CASSSTGRGPPDTQYF. Variable domain in full (rest from reference TRBV7-9 and TRBJ2-3): DTGVSQNPRHKITKRGQNVTFRCDPISEHNRLYWYRQTLGQGPEFLTYFQNEAQLEKSRLLSDRFSAERPKGSFSTLEIQRTEQGDSAMYLCASSSTGRGPPDTQYFGPGTRLTVL.

This clonotype appeared many times. The V call is TRBV20-1, the J call TRBJ1-2; 8 bases map to TRBD1. The CDR3 length is 13 residues. Trimming took 6 bases from V and 4 from J; bases not matched to a gene: 7. The V gene's germline CDR1 is DFQATT and CDR2 SNEGSKA (reference sequence). CDR3 protein: CSATTGVGYGYTF. Written as DNA, the CDR3 is TGCAGTGCCACGACAGGGGTCGGCTATGGCTACACCTTC.

Many counts were recorded for this clonotype. The chain has TRBV12-3 or TRBV12-4 and TRBJ1-1; tentative D call: TRBD1 (6 bases). This CDR3 has 16 residues. V was trimmed by 7 bases and J by 5 bases, leaving 23 bases between them. CDR3 sequence (DNA): TGTGCCAGCACCGCCGGGTCGGGGGGCGCGGGAACTGAAGCTTTCTTT. Translation gives CASTAGSGGAGTEAFF.

The chain has TRBV11-2 and TRBJ2-7, with 12 bases aligning to TRBD1. The CDR3 totals 15 residues. The V gene end was trimmed by 7 bases and the J gene end by 2 bases; junction bases not matched to a gene: 6. Germline V gives CDR1 SGHAT, CDR2 FQNNGV. The CDR3 DNA is TGTGCCAGCAACCTGGGGGACAGGGGGCCCTACGAGCAGTACTTC. Protein sequence: CASNLGDRGPYEQYF.

The chain joins TRBV2 to TRBJ2-3; 8 bases agree with TRBD2. CDR1 SNHLY and CDR2 FYNNEI come from the germline V gene. The CDR3 consists of 15 residues. V lost 4 bases and J lost 5; bases outside the gene matches: 8. The CDR3 loop is CASSGLAGFGDTQYF. The CDR3 DNA sequence: TGTGCCAGCAGTGGGCTAGCGGGTTTTGGAGATACGCAGTATTTT.

This clonotype has at least ten counts. V and J are TRBV18 and TRBJ1-2; D perhaps matches TRBD1 (5 bases). Trimming shortened V by 3 bases and J by 8 bases, and 19 bases separated the two germline ends. Germline CDR1 KGHSH, CDR2 LQKENI. There are 15 residues in the CDR3. The CDR3 protein is CASSPQNQGEGGYTF. CDR3 in DNA: TGTGCCAGCTCACCCCAAAACCAGGGAGAAGGAGGCTACACCTTC.

The V gene is TRBV18, the J gene TRBJ2-5; 9 nucleotides align to TRBD1. The CDR3 runs 14 residues. V shed 2 bases, J shed 5 bases, and the junction held 3 bases outside the gene matches. The germline V gene has CDR1 KGHSH and CDR2 LQKENI. Written as DNA, the CDR3 is TGTGCCAGCTCACCAGTTGGGACAGGGGAGACCCAGTACTTC. It specifies CASSPVGTGETQYF.

This clonotype was counted many times. The rearrangement joins TRBV5-1 to TRBJ1-1; 11 bases are shared with TRBD1. The V gene's germline CDR1 is SGHRS and CDR2 YFSETQ. With 4 bases clipped from V and 6 bases from J, the junction kept 11 bases outside the gene matches. The CDR3 is 16 residues long. The CDR3 DNA sequence: TGCGCCAGCAGCCCCCAGGGGACAGGGGGGTTTTCTGAAGCTTTCTTT. Its translation is CASSPQGTGGFSEAFF.